Listed below are T cell receptor beta chains from one sample, sequenced in a study of tumor-infiltrating lymphocytes in primary liver carcinoma. MiXCR was run by TCRdb on the multiplex PCR reads, yielding one entry per CDR3 protein. The sample carries approximately 300,000 distinct CDR3 sequences, less than 75% recorded once. Sequenced input: peripheral blood. These receptors all come from a man in his forties with primary liver carcinoma and hepatitis B virus infection. Both conserved end residues are part of each CDR3. Each record gives: J gene, clone size, D gene, V gene, CDR3 length, CDR3 protein, CDR3 DNA. A D gene is named only where the DNA matches it firmly. For some rows the clone size is stated as once, few or many, or as a class when expanded; others skip it.

TRBJ2-7	.	.	TRBV28	11	CASSLSRAQYF	TGTGCCAGCAGTTTAAGCAGAGCGCAGTACTTC
TRBJ2-7	.	.	TRBV4-1	17	CASSQDGGRFSYNEQYF	TGCGCCAGCAGCCAAGATGGGGGGCGCTTTTCCTACAATGAGCAGTACTTC
TRBJ2-1	.	.	TRBV5-1	14	CASSLPSSYNVQFF	TGCGCCAGCAGCTTGCCGAGCTCCTACAATGTGCAGTTCTTC
TRBJ2-1	.	TRBD2	TRBV11-2	16	CTSSVPPSGRNNEQFF	TGTACCAGCAGCGTCCCTCCTAGCGGGAGAAACAATGAGCAGTTCTTC
TRBJ2-1	.	.	TRBV5-4	15	CTSSLAAGSYNEQFF	TGTACCAGCAGCTTGGCCGCAGGCTCCTACAATGAGCAGTTCTTC
TRBJ2-7	.	.	TRBV11-1	11	CARWTDYEQYF	TGTGCCAGATGGACAGACTACGAGCAGTACTTC
TRBJ2-7	many	TRBD2	TRBV11-1	16	CASSYGLAGEMREQYF	TGTGCCAGCAGCTACGGACTAGCGGGAGAAATGAGGGAGCAGTACTTC
TRBJ2-7	.	.	TRBV2	14	CASSEEGRLSPSYF	TGTGCCAGCAGTGAAGAGGGACGGCTTTCCCCCTCGTACTTC
TRBJ1-1	.	.	TRBV10-3	15	CAISESGRMNTEALF	TGTGCCATCAGTGAGTCAGGCAGAATGAACACTGAAGCTCTCTTT
TRBJ1-5	many	.	TRBV6-6	14	CASSYEQFNQPQHF	TGTGCCAGCAGTTACGAACAATTCAATCAGCCCCAGCATTTT
TRBJ2-7	.	.	TRBV5-4	16	CASSLDLNRDLCEQYF	TGTGCCAGCAGCCTTGACCTTAACAGGGATCTCTGCGAGCAGTACTTC
TRBJ1-2	.	.	TRBV29-1	11	CSVACDYGYTF	TGCAGTGTTGCGTGTGACTACGGCTACACCTTC
TRBJ1-5	.	.	TRBV28	14	CASSLTISNQSQHF	TGTGCCAGCAGTTTAACAATTAGCAATCAGTCCCAGCATTTT
TRBJ2-7	many	TRBD2	TRBV4-2	20	CASSQDSASGSLKTPYEQYF	TGTGCCAGCAGCCAAGATAGTGCTAGCGGCAGCCTTAAGACCCCCTACGAGCAGTACTTC
TRBJ2-4	.	.	TRBV5-4	13	CGSSLKGGNIQYF	TGTGGCAGCAGCTTAAAAGGAGGCAACATTCAGTACTTC
TRBJ1-5	once	.	TRBV11-2	13	CASSGDPEQPQRF	TGCGCCAGCAGCGGGGATCCCGAACAGCCCCAGCGTTTT
TRBJ1-1	.	TRBD1	TRBV18	15	CASSATTGENTEAFF	TGTGCCAGCTCAGCAACGACAGGGGAGAACACTGAAGCTTTCTTT
TRBJ2-7	few	.	TRBV11-1	14	CASSLDVGTYEQYF	TGTGCCAGCAGCTTAGATGTAGGGACCTACGAGCAGTACTTC
TRBJ2-5	.	.	TRBV29-1	13	CSIEGAGRETQYF	TGCAGCATTGAAGGTGCAGGGCGAGAGACCCAGTACTTC
TRBJ1-1	.	.	TRBV12-3/TRBV12-4	16	CTSSLLGGGLNTEVFF	TGTACCAGCAGCCTCCTCGGAGGAGGCCTCAACACTGAAGTTTTCTTT
TRBJ2-7	.	TRBD2	TRBV6-6	16	CASTPLLAGGRKEKYF	TGTGCCAGCACCCCACTCTTAGCGGGAGGGAGAAAGGAGAAGTACTTC
TRBJ2-3	.	TRBD2	TRBV5-4	19	CASHLPSGPAGTGTDTQYF	TGTGCCAGCCATCTCCCATCAGGACCAGCGGGAACAGGCACAGATACGCAGTATTTT
TRBJ1-1	many	.	TRBV6-5	16	CASGLDPRRGRSEAFF	TGTGCCAGCGGGTTAGACCCGCGCAGGGGAAGGTCTGAAGCTTTCTTT
TRBJ1-1	.	.	TRBV2	14	CASSGGGAITEAFF	TGTGCCAGCAGCGGGGGAGGGGCCATCACTGAAGCTTTCTTT
TRBJ1-6	.	.	TRBV28	14	CANRKREVNSPLHF	TGTGCCAACAGAAAAAGGGAGGTGAATTCACCCCTCCACTTT
TRBJ1-1	many	.	TRBV12-3/TRBV12-4	14	CASSPGHSNTEAFF	TGTGCCAGCAGCCCGGGACACTCGAACACTGAAGCTTTCTTT
TRBJ2-7	many	TRBD1	TRBV10-3	13	CAITPGQGYEQYF	TGTGCCATCACCCCGGGACAGGGCTACGAGCAGTACTTC
TRBJ1-3	.	.	TRBV20-1	15	CSARVLPISGNTIYF	TGCAGCGCTAGGGTACTCCCGATCTCTGGAAACACCATATATTTT
TRBJ2-5	.	.	TRBV12-3/TRBV12-4	14	CANTPGRGRETQYF	TGTGCCAACACCCCGGGACGGGGGAGAGAGACCCAGTACTTC
TRBJ2-1	.	TRBD2	TRBV11-2	14	CASSSMGLVFEQFF	TGTGCCAGCAGCTCCATGGGACTAGTCTTTGAGCAGTTCTTC
TRBJ2-7	many	TRBD1	TRBV4-2	13	CASSQRTGNEQYF	TGTGCCAGCAGCCAAAGGACAGGGAACGAGCAGTACTTC
TRBJ1-1	.	.	TRBV14	18	CASSQGVSGPGVDTEAFF	TGTGCCAGCAGCCAAGGGGTCTCCGGGCCCGGGGTGGACACTGAAGCTTTCTTT
TRBJ2-1	.	.	TRBV6-2/TRBV6-3	12	CANRRGKGEQFF	TGTGCCAACAGACGCGGGAAGGGTGAGCAGTTCTTC
TRBJ1-1	.	.	TRBV6-5	13	CASGRSGDTEAFF	TGTGCCAGCGGAAGAAGCGGGGACACTGAAGCTTTCTTC
TRBJ2-5	.	.	TRBV5-1	14	CASSLSSNHETQYF	TGCGCCAGCAGCTTATCAAGCAACCACGAGACCCAGTACTTC
TRBJ2-1	few	.	TRBV6-5	12	CASSRTIGEQFF	TGTGCCAGCAGCCGGACGATCGGGGAGCAGTTCTTC
TRBJ2-1	few	.	TRBV6-5	14	CASNPGSYYNEQFF	TGTGCCAGCAACCCAGGGAGCTACTACAATGAGCAGTTCTTC
TRBJ2-3	.	TRBD2	TRBV4-3	16	CASSHNPAGGSDTQYF	TGCGCCAGCAGCCATAATCCAGCGGGAGGGTCAGATACGCAGTATTTT
TRBJ2-1	.	TRBD2	TRBV12-3/TRBV12-4	15	CASRPGLAGGGEQFF	TGTGCCAGCAGGCCAGGGCTAGCGGGAGGGGGTGAGCAGTTCTTC
TRBJ2-1	.	.	TRBV5-1	13	CASSLSADREQFF	TGCGCCAGCAGCCTTTCAGCCGACAGGGAGCAGTTCTTC
TRBJ1-2	.	TRBD1	TRBV10-3	17	CANGESRGGGDNCGYTF	TGTGCCAACGGTGAGTCGAGGGGAGGGGGCGATAACTGTGGCTACACCTTC
TRBJ1-2	once	TRBD1	TRBV4-3	13	CASSHVGQYGYTF	TGCGCCAGCAGCCACGTGGGACAGTATGGCTACACCTTC
TRBJ1-1	many	.	TRBV6-5	12	CASSPLSGRAFF	TGTGCCAGCAGTCCACTCTCGGGCCGAGCTTTCTTT
TRBJ2-7	.	TRBD1	TRBV19	15	CASSTGTGVYYEQYF	TGTGCCAGTAGTACCGGGACAGGGGTCTACTACGAGCAGTACTTC
TRBJ2-7	.	TRBD1	TRBV6-5	14	CASITDRDSYEQYF	TGTGCCAGCATTACCGACAGGGACTCCTACGAGCAGTACTTC
TRBJ2-1	.	TRBD2	TRBV6-1	19	CASSEQPGLAESSYNEQFF	TGTGCCAGCAGTGAACAGCCAGGACTAGCGGAGAGCTCCTACAATGAGCAGTTCTTC
TRBJ1-3	many	.	TRBV11-3	13	CASSGTGGNTIYF	TGTGCCAGCAGCGGAACAGGAGGAAACACCATATATTTT
TRBJ2-3	.	TRBD2	TRBV5-4	14	CASTLPSGTDTQYF	TGTGCCAGCACCTTGCCTAGCGGAACAGATACGCAGTATTTT
TRBJ2-6	.	.	TRBV11-2	17	CASSLGVQEFGANVPTF	TGTGCCAGCAGCTTGGGGGTACAGGAGTTTGGGGCCAACGTCCCGACTTTC
TRBJ1-1	.	TRBD1	TRBV4-3	16	CISSQDGQGPVLGAFF	TGCATCAGCAGCCAAGATGGACAGGGCCCGGTGTTAGGAGCTTTCTTT
TRBJ1-5	.	TRBD1	TRBV28	15	CASSPNGQGGQSQHF	TGTGCCAGCAGCCCGAATGGACAGGGGGGTCAGTCCCAGCATTTT
TRBJ2-2	.	.	TRBV5-4	16	CASSLESGSNTGELFF	TGTGCCAGCAGCTTGGAGAGCGGTTCGAACACCGGGGAGCTGTTTTTT
TRBJ1-4	.	.	TRBV6-5	15	CASRNGGATYEKLFF	TGTGCCAGTAGAAACGGTGGGGCAACTTATGAAAAACTGTTTTTT
TRBJ2-5	.	.	TRBV11-2	13	CASSLGFRETQYF	TGTGCCAGCAGCTTAGGTTTCCGAGAGACCCAGTACTTC
TRBJ1-6	.	.	TRBV29-1	14	CSSSTGGVNSPLHF	TGCAGCTCCTCGACGGGGGGGGTTAATTCACCCCTCCACTTT
TRBJ2-7	.	TRBD2	TRBV5-4	13	CASSLVGGGEQYF	TGTGCCAGCAGCTTGGTGGGGGGGGGGGAGCAGTACTTC